This T cell receptor (beta chain) was observed in a study of technical replicates of blood from several donors. The repertoire was sequenced with immunoSEQ multiplex PCR; TCRdb's copy has only in-frame clones and lacks some. The sample carries about 44,000 clones, around 96% recorded once. The CDR3 is 15 amino acids. V lost 0 bases to trimming and J lost 4 bases; unmatched junction nucleotides: 4. CDR1 MGHRA and CDR2 YSYEKL come from the germline V gene. The sequence was obtained from a human donor in good health. Sequenced: T cells isolated from PBMCs. V usage is TRBV4-1 and J usage is TRBJ2-3; 7 bases are a match to TRBD2. The CDR3 loop is CASSQDLGRPDTQYF. In DNA, the CDR3 is TGCGCCAGCAGCCAAGATCTCGGGAGGCCAGATACGCAGTATTTT.